This entry lists 14 T cell receptor beta chains sequenced from one sample in a study of shared clonotypes between healthy human individuals. Clones were sequenced by immunoSEQ multiplex PCR, and TCRdb holds only the in-frame ones, with some missing. The sample shows approximately 1.9 million clones, 93% of them seen only once. Positively selected for CCR7, the CD45RO-negative cells used as naive CD8 cells excluded terminally differentiated effector memory CD45RA+ cells. The material sequenced was naive CD8+ T cells from PBMCs. The receptors derive from a man aged 18 to 29 in good health. Some clones in this sample may be carry-over from other donors' samples.

The V and J genes are TRBV6-4 and TRBJ2-3; the D is unclear. The CDR3 is made up of 14 amino acids. Germline CDR1 and CDR2: MRHNA and SNTAGT. V was trimmed by 6 bases and J by 4 bases, leaving 14 bases between them. CDR3 amino acids: CASRIQSISDTQYF. CDR3 sequence (DNA): TGTGCCAGCAGAATACAAAGCATCTCAGATACGCAGTATTTT.

A single count supports this clone. The chain combines TRBV4-3 with TRBJ2-2; 10 positions agree with TRBD1. The CDR3 consists of 16 residues. After removal of 4 bases from V and 1 base from J, the junction contained 3 bases not matched to a gene. Germline V gene sequence: CDR1 LGHNA, CDR2 YSLEER. As DNA, the CDR3 is TGCGCCAGCAGCCCCAGGACAGGGGGGAACACCGGGGAGCTGTTTTTT. Translating it yields CASSPRTGGNTGELFF.

The rearrangement joins TRBV18 to TRBJ2-2, with 11 bases aligning to TRBD2. After removal of 0 bases from V and 4 bases from J, the junction contained 1 base not matched to a gene. Germline V gene lookup returns CDR1 KGHSH and CDR2 LQKENI. This CDR3 has 16 residues. CDR3: CASSPPTSGSTGELFF. The CDR3 DNA reads TGTGCCAGCTCACCACCAACTAGCGGGAGCACCGGGGAGCTGTTTTTT.

This clone occurred once. This chain connects TRBV4-1 to TRBJ1-5; D gene uncertain. Between the trimmed V and J ends, which lost 1 base and 3 bases, there was a span of 7 bases. Germline V gene sequence: CDR1 MGHRA, CDR2 YSYEKL. The CDR3 is 14 residues long. The CDR3 sequence is CASSQVAVNQPQHF. The CDR3, as DNA: TGCGCCAGCAGCCAAGTAGCGGTCAATCAGCCCCAGCATTTT.

J is TRBJ2-1 and V is TRBV6-5; the D is unclear. Trimming took off 2 bases at V and 7 bases at J, with 18 bases between the two ends. Germline V gene data show CDR1 as MNHEY and CDR2 as SVGAGI. The CDR3 length is 16 residues. CDR3 in amino acids: CASSYVGSPVGNEQFF. In DNA form, the CDR3 reads TGTGCCAGCAGTTACGTCGGCAGTCCTGTAGGGAATGAGCAGTTCTTC.

The gene calls are TRBV7-2 and TRBJ2-5; TRBD2 is a possible D gene (5 bases). From germline, CDR1 is SGHTA and CDR2 FQGNSA. Deletions cut 5 bases from V and 5 bases from J, with 15 bases between. The CDR3 is made up of 14 amino acids. CDR3 sequence: CASSPSQRRETQYF. The CDR3 DNA reads TGTGCCAGCAGCCCCAGCCAGCGGCGGGAGACCCAGTACTTC.

This chain links TRBV4-3 with TRBJ2-1, with 9 bases fitting TRBD2. CDR1 LGHNA and CDR2 YSLEER come from the germline V gene. V dropped 2 bases and J dropped 4; count of bases not matched to a gene: 3. The CDR3 length is 15 residues. DNA of the CDR3: TGCGCCAGCAGCCAACGCGGGAGGGCGTACAATGAGCAGTTCTTC. Translated, it gives CASSQRGRAYNEQFF.

This clone was seen only a few times. The sample holds other DNA sequences that translate to the same CDR3. V usage is TRBV19 and J usage is TRBJ1-1; 7 nucleotides line up with TRBD1. With V trimmed by 4 bases and J by 4 bases, 6 bases remained unmatched. The V gene's germline CDR1 is LNHDA and CDR2 SQIVND (reference sequence). The CDR3 length is 14 residues. The CDR3 DNA reads TGTGCCAGTAGTACTAGACAGGGTGGCACTGAAGCTTTCTTT. Its protein product is CASSTRQGGTEAFF. Combining the CDR3 with reference TRBV19 and TRBJ1-1 gives the whole variable domain DGGITQSPKYLFRKEGQNVTLSCEQNLNHDAMYWYRQDPGQGLRLIYYSQIVNDFQKGDIAEGYSVSREKKESFPLTVTSAQKNPTAFYLCASSTRQGGTEAFFGQGTRLTVV.

The rearrangement links TRBV7-6 to TRBJ2-5; 7 bases line up with TRBD1. V lost 6 bases to trimming and J lost 3 bases; unmatched junction nucleotides: 4. Germline CDR1 SGHVS, CDR2 FNYEAQ. This CDR3 is built from 13 residues. In nucleotides, the CDR3 is TGTGCCAGCAGACTAGGGACAGAAGAGACCCAGTACTTC. This sequence encodes CASRLGTEETQYF.

V usage is TRBV5-6 and J usage is TRBJ1-1, with a tentative D call TRBD1 (5 bases). Per germline, CDR1 SGHDT and CDR2 YYEEEE. The CDR3 sequence is 15 residues long. Trimming took 0 bases from V and 1 from J, leaving 10 bases between them. In DNA, the CDR3 is TGTGCCAGCAGCTTGGAGGGGAGGAAGAACACTGAAGCTTTCTTT. Translation: CASSLEGRKNTEAFF.

The chain joins TRBV5-6 to TRBJ2-7, with D hard to call. V lost 3 bases and J lost 6, with 4 bases in between. Germline V gives CDR1 SGHDT, CDR2 YYEEEE. The CDR3 has 10 amino acids. CDR3 bases: TGTGCCAGCAGCTCTGGCGAGCAGTACTTC. Its protein product is CASSSGEQYF. Full variable domain (missing parts from reference TRBV5-6 and TRBJ2-7): DAGVTQSPTHLIKTRGQQVTLRCSPKSGHDTVSWYQQALGQGPQFIFQYYEEEERQRGNFPDRFSGHQFPNYSSELNVNALLLGDSALYLCASSSGEQYFGPGTRLTVT.

The gene calls are TRBV6-5 and TRBJ2-7, with unresolved D. Germline loops: CDR1 MNHEY, CDR2 SVGAGI. The CDR3 has 15 amino acids. Deletions cut 0 bases from V and 2 bases from J, with 11 bases between. The CDR3 DNA reads as TGTGCCAGCAGTTACTCGATTTCCGCAGCCTACGAGCAGTACTTC. Translating it yields CASSYSISAAYEQYF.

The J gene is TRBJ2-7, the V gene TRBV7-9; 10 bases agree with TRBD1. Germline trimming cut 4 bases from V and 3 bases from J; bases unmatched to any gene: 6. This CDR3 spans 15 amino acids. CDR1 is SEHNR and CDR2 is FQNEAQ in the germline V gene (reference sequence). The CDR3 region has the DNA TGTGCCAGCAGCTCTGTGGGACAGGGGAACTACGAGCAGTACTTC. As protein: CASSSVGQGNYEQYF.

The rearrangement uses TRBV27 and TRBJ2-2, with D unresolved. Germline lookup yields CDR1 MNHEY and CDR2 SMNVEV (reference sequence). The CDR3 sequence is 14 residues long. Trimming shortened V by 3 bases and J by 5 bases, and 10 bases separated the two germline ends. Written as DNA, the CDR3 is TGTGCCAGCAGTTTTACATATCGGACCGGGGAGCTGTTTTTT. It translates to CASSFTYRTGELFF.